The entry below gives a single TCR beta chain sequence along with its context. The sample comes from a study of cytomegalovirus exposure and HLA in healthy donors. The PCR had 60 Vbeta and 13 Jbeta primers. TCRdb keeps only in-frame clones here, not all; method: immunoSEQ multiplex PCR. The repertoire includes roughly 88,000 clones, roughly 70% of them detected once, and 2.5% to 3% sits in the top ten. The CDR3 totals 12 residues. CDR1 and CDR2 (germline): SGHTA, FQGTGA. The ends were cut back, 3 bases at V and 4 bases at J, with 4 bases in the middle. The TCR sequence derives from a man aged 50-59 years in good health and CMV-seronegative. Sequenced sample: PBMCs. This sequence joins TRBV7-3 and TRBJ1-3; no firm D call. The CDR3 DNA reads TGTGCCAGCAGCTTTGGCGGAAACACCATATATTTT. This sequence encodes CASSFGGNTIYF.